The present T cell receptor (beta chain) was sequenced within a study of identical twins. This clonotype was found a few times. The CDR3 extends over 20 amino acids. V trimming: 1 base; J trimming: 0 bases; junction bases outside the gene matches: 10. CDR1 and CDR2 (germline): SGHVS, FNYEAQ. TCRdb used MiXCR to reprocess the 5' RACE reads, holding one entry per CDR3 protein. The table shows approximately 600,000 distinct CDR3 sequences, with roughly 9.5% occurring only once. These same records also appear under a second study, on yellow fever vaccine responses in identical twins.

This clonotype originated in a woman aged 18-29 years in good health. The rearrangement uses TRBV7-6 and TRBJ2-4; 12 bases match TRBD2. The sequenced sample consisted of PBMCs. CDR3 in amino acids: CASSLEPTSGRTLAKNIQYF. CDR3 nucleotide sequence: TGTGCCAGCAGCTTAGAGCCTACTAGCGGGAGGACACTAGCCAAAAACATTCAGTACTTC. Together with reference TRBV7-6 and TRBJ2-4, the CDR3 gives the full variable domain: GAGVSQSPRYKVTKRGQDVALRCDPISGHVSLYWYRQALGQGPEFLTYFNYEAQQDKSGLPNDRFSAERPEGSISTLTIQRTEQRDSAMYRCASSLEPTSGRTLAKNIQYFGAGTRLSVL.